The present T cell receptor (beta chain) was sequenced within a study of cytotoxic CD8 clonotypes in ibrutinib-treated CLL (dated by TCRdb to the early 2020s). Some background on the complete study: In this cohort, around 14 patients were treatment-naive and fewer than 13 were relapsed/refractory, while 17 to 18 had unmutated IGHV. Samples averaged roughly 280,000 productive templates and around 91,000 productive rearrangements. Every remission and progressive disease sample was obtained while ibrutinib was still being received by the patients. Cryopreserved peripheral blood mononuclear cells were collected before treatment, at response, and at either disease progression or sustained remission. Responses were partial in 25 or so patients and complete in 2; after median around 66 months follow-up, some 14 stayed in remission and roughly twelve progressed. The response samples were drawn at a median of 12 months into treatment, with a range of roughly 6 to 36 months. Longitudinal samples were obtainable from about 30% of the 86 participants in the trial.

The CDR3 contains 16 residues, cysteine and phenylalanine counted. The read is trimmed to its CDR3 DNA, 48 bases read in frame from base 1. What the work shows at the level of the full study, not this receptor alone: At baseline, clonality was higher than in age-matched healthy donors and showed a strong correlation with circulating CD8+ T-cell counts. An increase in clonality was observed at ibrutinib response, with clonality remaining stable during sustained remission and falling back toward baseline at progression. Public clonotypes were rare and either shrank or stayed stable during treatment, and the rise in clonality at ibrutinib response reflected expansion of private clonotypes. Sustained-remission and progressing patients did not have matched sampling times, and lymph node repertoires were not examined.

For TCR beta library preparation, around 1.8 micrograms of genomic DNA were extracted from the cryopreserved PBMCs. Longitudinal blood samples from CLL patients receiving ibrutinib monotherapy were subjected to high-throughput TCR beta sequencing. The patients were enrolled in a single-center, open-label phase 2 trial of ibrutinib monotherapy. In the case of this clone: Its antigen is not yet known. No base qualities exist here, and no much larger clone lies one base off it.

On a MiSeq, deep resolution sequencing aimed for a depth between 1 in 1 million and 1 in 200,000 T cells, with each clonotype covered approximately 10x on average. The immunoSEQ hsTCRB Kit was used to generate TCR beta libraries. The authors processed their data as follows. ImmunoSEQ Data Assistant and ImmunoSEQ Analyzer were used for data analysis, and V, D and J genes were assigned according to IMGT definitions. Clonality, with values ranging from 0 to 1, was calculated as one minus the normalized Shannon entropy of productive rearrangement frequencies. Public clonotype analysis was restricted to overrepresented clonotypes comprising at least 0.05% of each patient's repertoire. Approximately 14 age-matched healthy donor repertoires from immuneACCESS were used as controls for clonality. Sourced from immuneACCESS, this table was stored by TCRdb with only in-frame sequences that have V and J called. A share of the clones is absent; for the studies checked, an unresolved V gene accounts for under half, and the remainder has no known explanation. V, J and clone size derive from that table, while D and trimming were established from the DNA sequence. In this sample the table shows approximately 350,000 clones, around 66% of which occur a single time. Clones ranked in the top ten supply 6% to 6.5% of the sample.

The chain is encoded by TRBV21-1 joined to TRBJ1-5; the D segment call TRBD1 is taken from the table without a DNA check. TRBV21-1 is designated a pseudogene. This clonotype originated in a human donor with chronic lymphocytic leukemia. Material: PBMCs, obtained after 36 months of ibrutinib treatment. CDR3 reads: CAGPAVGTGGNQPQHF. The DNA is TGTGCCGGCCCCGCGGTGGGGACAGGGGGCAATCAGCCCCAGCATTTT.